This T cell receptor (beta chain) was identified during a study of blood T cell repertoires in COVID-19. Study as a whole: Specimens from acute and convalescent COVID-19 originated in the United States, Italy and Spain.

This CDR3 has 16 residues. Germline V gene lookup returns CDR1 SGHNT and CDR2 YYREEE (reference sequence). With 0 bases clipped from V and 4 bases from J, the junction kept 4 bases outside the gene matches. Generated by immunoSEQ multiplex PCR, the TCRdb table keeps only in-frame clones and is missing some. Among roughly 110,000 clones, about 88% were seen once, and the ten largest hold almost 8.5%. This clone was seen once. This TCR came from a woman in her seventies who had recovered from COVID-19. This rearrangement joins TRBV5-4 to TRBJ2-1, with 10 bases lining up with TRBD2. Input material: peripheral blood. The CDR3 DNA follows: TGTGCCAGCAGCTTGGCTGCTAGCGGGGGTTACAATGAGCAGTTCTTC. As protein: CASSLAASGGYNEQFF.